What follows are 28 T cell receptor beta chains derived from one specimen sequenced in a study of cytomegalovirus exposure and HLA in healthy donors (dated by TCRdb to about 2017). Libraries were prepared through the immunoSEQ multiplex PCR assay. A mixture of 60 forward primers for TCR Vbeta segments and 13 reverse primers for TCR Jbeta segments was used in the multiplex PCR. TCRdb mirrors the immuneACCESS table, restricted to in-frame sequences. Some clones are absent from its copies; in checked studies, under half trace to an unresolved V gene, and the reason for the others is unknown. For this sample there are 200,000 to 300,000 clones; about 80% appear just once. The top ten clonotypes cover around 8.3% of the sample. Material for sequencing was PBMCs. These TCRs come from an older woman in good health and CMV-seropositive.

The rearrangement links TRBV5-1 to TRBJ2-5, with TRBD2 identical over 7 bases. The ends lost 6 bases at V and 2 bases at J; junction bases unmatched: 10. Per the germline V gene, CDR1 is SGHRS and CDR2 is YFSETQ. CDR3 length: 15 amino acids. The CDR3 here is CASNWGGLGQETQYF. In DNA, the CDR3 is TGCGCCAGCAATTGGGGAGGGTTAGGTCAAGAGACCCAGTACTTC.

The CDR3 here is CASSLPRGAGNTEAFF. DNA for the CDR3: TGTGCCAGCAGTTTGCCACGGGGGGCGGGGAACACTGAAGCTTTCTTT. This rearrangement joins TRBV28 to TRBJ1-1; a possible D gene is TRBD1 (6 bases). The V gene lost 3 bases and the J gene lost 1 base, with 15 bases spanning the gap. The germline V gene encodes CDR1 MDHEN and CDR2 SYDVKM. The CDR3 has 16 residues. Using reference TRBV28 and TRBJ1-1 for the parts outside the CDR3, the full variable domain is DVKVTQSSRYLVKRTGEKVFLECVQDMDHENMFWYRQDPGLGLRLIYFSYDVKMKEKGDIPEGYSVSREKKERFSLILESASTNQTSMYLCASSLPRGAGNTEAFFGQGTRLTVV.

V is TRBV6-6 and J is TRBJ2-5; maybe TRBD2 (5 bases). The CDR3 is made up of 13 amino acids. CDR1 and CDR2 (germline): MNHNY, SVGAGI (reference sequence). The ends were cut back, 0 bases at V and 5 bases at J, with 7 bases in the middle. This CDR3 reads CASSYSPGETQYF. The CDR3 nucleotides are TGTGCCAGCAGTTACTCCCCGGGGGAGACCCAGTACTTC.

The chain has TRBV6-1 and TRBJ1-6, with 9 bases lining up with TRBD1. V lost 5 bases, J lost 14 bases, and 13 bases stayed unmatched. The length of the CDR3 is 15 residues. Per the germline V gene, CDR1 is MNHNS and CDR2 is SASEGT. For the CDR3, the DNA is TGTGCCAGCAGTAACCCCCGACAGGGGGTTCTATCCCTCCACTTT. Encoded protein: CASSNPRQGVLSLHF.

The rearrangement joins TRBV6-1 to TRBJ1-5; D not certain. In germline, CDR1 is MNHNS, CDR2 SASEGT. V shed 3 bases and J shed 4 bases, with 7 bases lying between them. The CDR3 has 13 residues. DNA for the CDR3: TGTGCCAGCAGTGATTTCCATAATCAGCCCCAGCATTTT. This translates into CASSDFHNQPQHF.

This chain joins TRBV18 and TRBJ1-1; 8 bases agree with TRBD1. This CDR3 has 14 amino acids. V lost 5 bases, J lost 3 bases, and 5 bases stayed unmatched. The germline CDR1 and CDR2 sequences are KGHSH and LQKENI. CDR3 in DNA: TGTGCCAGCTCAGGACAGGGTAAGGACACTGAAGCTTTCTTT. Translating gives CASSGQGKDTEAFF.

The chain carries TRBV5-1 and TRBJ2-1, with 12 bases identical to TRBD2. CDR3 length: 16 amino acids. Germline CDR1 SGHRS, CDR2 YFSETQ. J gave up 5 bases and V 4 bases, and 7 bases lay outside the gene matches. The CDR3 bases are TGCGCCAGCAGCCTGCGACTAGCGGGAGTAGACAATGAGCAGTTCTTC. It translates to CASSLRLAGVDNEQFF.

The CDR3 nucleotides read TGTGCCAGCAGACCCAGGGGTAATGAGCAGTTCTTC. Encoded protein: CASRPRGNEQFF. The chain uses TRBV6-1 and TRBJ2-1, with a tentative D call TRBD1 (6 bases). Germline lookup yields CDR1 MNHNS and CDR2 SASEGT. V was cut by 6 bases and J by 7 bases, with 10 bases left in between. CDR3 length equals 12 residues.

The chain combines TRBV4-1 with TRBJ1-5; 10 bases line up with TRBD1. The trim removed 3 bases at V and 5 bases at J, leaving 4 bases unmatched. The CDR3 has 15 amino acids. CDR1 MGHRA and CDR2 YSYEKL come from the germline V gene. CDR3 DNA sequence: TGCGCCAGCAGCCAGGGGGACAGGGGTGATCAGCCCCAGCATTTT. This codes for CASSQGDRGDQPQHF.

Details on this clone: This sample also contains other DNA sequences that code for the same CDR3. This chain links TRBV15 with TRBJ1-2; D is possibly TRBD1 (5 bases). Trimming cost V 0 bases and J 4 bases, with 12 bases left between them. CDR1 and CDR2 from the germline V gene are LNHNV and YYDKDF (reference sequence). The CDR3 length is 15 residues. The CDR3 reads CATSRDRKTVYGYTF. DNA of the CDR3: TGTGCCACCAGCAGAGATCGAAAGACAGTCTATGGCTACACCTTC.

The chain is built from TRBV18 and TRBJ1-3; D is possibly TRBD1 (6 bases). The V and J ends lost 6 bases and 0 bases respectively, with 18 bases between them. The CDR3 is made up of 17 amino acids. Germline CDR1 and CDR2: KGHSH and LQKENI. The CDR3 spells CASSPSPGGASGNTIYF. CDR3 nucleotides: TGTGCCAGCTCTCCCAGTCCGGGGGGCGCCTCTGGAAACACCATATATTTT. The variable domain in full, completed from reference TRBV18 and TRBJ1-3, reads NAGVMQNPRHLVRRRGQEARLRCSPMKGHSHVYWYRQLPEEGLKFMVYLQKENIIDESGMPKERFSAEFPKEGPSILRIQQVVRGDSAAYFCASSPSPGGASGNTIYFGEGSWLTVV.

V usage is TRBV18 and J usage is TRBJ2-5; D perhaps matches TRBD1 (6 bases). The CDR3 runs 13 residues. Between the trimmed V and J ends, which lost 4 bases and 2 bases, there was a span of 8 bases. Germline CDR1 and CDR2: KGHSH and LQKENI. CDR3 sequence: CASSRGQQETQYF. DNA for the CDR3: TGTGCCAGCTCACGGGGGCAGCAAGAGACCCAGTACTTC.

The genes are TRBV6-5 and TRBJ1-2, with TRBD1 matching 7 bases. CDR1 and CDR2 (germline): MNHEY, SVGAGI. This CDR3 comprises 12 residues. V gave up 8 bases and J gave up 6 bases; unmatched junction bases: 6. CDR3 protein: CASRQGENGYTF. The DNA for the CDR3 is TGTGCCAGCCGACAGGGAGAGAATGGCTACACCTTC.

The chain combines TRBV6-1 with TRBJ2-1, with 13 bases identical to TRBD2. The CDR3 totals 13 residues. Germline lookup yields CDR1 MNHNS and CDR2 SASEGT. V dropped 10 bases and J dropped 4; count of bases not matched to a gene: 1. CDR3 region: CATGLAGYNEQFF. CDR3 nucleotide sequence: TGTGCCACGGGACTAGCGGGATACAATGAGCAGTTCTTC.

The CDR3 DNA follows: TGCGCCAGCAGCCAATACATGAACACTGAAGCTTTCTTT. Translated: CASSQYMNTEAFF. This chain joins TRBV4-1 and TRBJ1-1; no reliable D call. Trimming pared 2 bases from V and 0 bases from J, leaving 4 bases between. This CDR3 is 13 amino acids long. Germline CDR1 MGHRA, CDR2 YSYEKL.

The rearrangement links TRBV30 to TRBJ2-1; 13 bases are a match to TRBD2. The CDR3 runs 13 residues. Germline-derived CDR1 and CDR2 are GTSNPN and SVGIG (reference sequence). V lost 3 bases, J lost 7 bases, and 0 bases stayed unmatched. As DNA, the CDR3 is TGTGCCTGGAGGGGACTAGCGGGAAATGAGCAGTTCTTC. Protein sequence: CAWRGLAGNEQFF.

The chain carries TRBV15 and TRBJ2-3; 9 positions match TRBD2. Losses at the gene ends were 4 bases for V and 1 base for J; bases not matched to a gene: 3. Germline V gene data show CDR1 as LNHNV and CDR2 as YYDKDF (reference sequence). The CDR3 loop spans 15 amino acids. CDR3 amino acids: CATSIAGAGTDTQYF. CDR3 sequence (DNA): TGTGCCACCAGCATAGCGGGAGCGGGCACAGATACGCAGTATTTT. Full variable domain (missing parts from reference TRBV15 and TRBJ2-3): DAMVIQNPRYQVTQFGKPVTLSCSQTLNHNVMYWYQQKSSQAPKLLFHYYDKDFNNEADTPDNFQSRRPNTSFCFLDIRSPGLGDTAMYLCATSIAGAGTDTQYFGPGTRLTVL.

V usage is TRBV5-4 and J usage is TRBJ2-2; perhaps TRBD2 as D (6 bases). The CDR3 is 15 amino acids. V was shortened by 2 bases and J by 2 bases, with 10 bases between the two germline ends. Germline V lookup: CDR1 SGHNT, CDR2 YYREEE (reference sequence). Here the CDR3 DNA reads TGTGCCAGCAGCTTTAGCGGATCTAACACCGGGGAGCTGTTTTTT. This gives the protein CASSFSGSNTGELFF.

With respect to this clone: A junction boundary mismatches the germline segment, possibly from a read error. This chain links TRBV30 with TRBJ2-7, with D possibly matching TRBD1 (6 bases). The CDR3 totals 15 residues. Germline CDR1 and CDR2: GTSNPN and SVGIG (reference sequence). The CDR3 bases are TGTGCCCGGAGTTTGATTGACAGGAGCTCCTACGAGCAGTACTTC. It yields the protein CARSLIDRSSYEQYF.

This CDR3 is CAHLDSNYGYTF. CDR3 bases: TGTGCCCACCTCGACAGTAACTATGGCTACACCTTC. The chain employs TRBV30 and TRBJ1-2, with D maybe TRBD1 (5 bases). The V gene lost 8 bases and the J gene lost 1 base, with 11 bases spanning the gap. The CDR3 is made up of 12 amino acids. Germline lookup yields CDR1 GTSNPN and CDR2 SVGIG (reference sequence).

This clone was observed once. In the same sample, other DNA sequences code for this CDR3. The gene calls are TRBV27 and TRBJ2-7; D uncertain. The CDR3 sequence is 11 residues long. V lost 4 bases and J 4 bases, leaving 5 bases between the germline ends. Germline lookup yields CDR1 MNHEY and CDR2 SMNVEV (reference sequence). CDR3 nucleotide sequence: TGTGCCAGCAGTTCTCGGTACGAGCAGTACTTC. Its translation is CASSSRYEQYF.

This chain connects TRBV5-1 to TRBJ2-3, with D hard to call. This CDR3 comprises 13 residues. Germline-derived CDR1 and CDR2 are SGHRS and YFSETQ. Trimming took off 6 bases at V and 1 base at J, with 9 bases between the two ends. CDR3: CASTRTGTDTQYF. The CDR3 DNA reads TGCGCCAGCACTAGAACTGGCACAGATACGCAGTATTTT.

The rearrangement joins TRBV5-4 to TRBJ2-1; D gene unclear. Germline loops: CDR1 SGHNT, CDR2 YYREEE (reference sequence). This CDR3 region has 13 residues. The V and J ends lost 0 bases and 6 bases respectively, with 7 bases between them. The CDR3 reads CASSLEPRNEQFF. The CDR3 nucleotides are TGTGCCAGCAGCTTGGAGCCCCGCAATGAGCAGTTCTTC.

The chain links TRBV5-4 to TRBJ2-3; 9 nucleotides match TRBD2. J gave up 0 bases and V 3 bases, and 2 bases lay outside the gene matches. This CDR3 spans 15 amino acids. In germline, CDR1 is SGHNT, CDR2 YYREEE (reference sequence). In DNA, the CDR3 is TGTGCCAGCAGCTCTGCGGGAGGGAGCACAGATACGCAGTATTTT. This codes for CASSSAGGSTDTQYF.

This clone came up once. V gene TRBV7-3 combines with J gene TRBJ2-3; D not certain. CDR1 and CDR2 from the germline V gene are SGHTA and FQGTGA. The ends were cut back, 3 bases at V and 2 bases at J, with 9 bases in the middle. This CDR3 spans 14 amino acids. CDR3 amino acids: CASSFGGTTDTQYF. The DNA of the CDR3 is TGTGCCAGCAGCTTCGGTGGTACCACAGATACGCAGTATTTT.

This clone was recorded once. The chain couples TRBV7-8 to TRBJ2-3; 7 nucleotides match TRBD2. The germline V gene encodes CDR1 SGHVS and CDR2 FQNEAQ. The CDR3 runs 15 residues. The junction had 7 bases not matched to a gene; V was cut back by 4 bases and J by 3 bases. In DNA, the CDR3 is TGTGCCAGCAGCTATGGGACTACTTTAACAGATACGCAGTATTTT. Its translation: CASSYGTTLTDTQYF.

This clone appeared once. V is TRBV5-1 and J is TRBJ2-3; D gene unclear. V was shortened by 3 bases and J by 1 base, with 6 bases between the two germline ends. CDR3 length: 13 amino acids. Germline V gives CDR1 SGHRS, CDR2 YFSETQ. The CDR3 protein is CASSSSGTDTQYF. For the CDR3, the DNA is TGCGCCAGCAGCTCGTCAGGCACAGATACGCAGTATTTT.

The chain carries TRBV7-9 and TRBJ2-6; unclear D gene. Trimming took off 1 base at V and 4 bases at J, with 17 bases between the two ends. This CDR3 spans 18 amino acids. Germline CDR1 and CDR2: SEHNR and FQNEAQ (reference sequence). The CDR3 DNA reads TGTGCCAGCAGCTTAGACGCACGGTTGATCTCAGGGGCCAACGTCCTGACTTTC. Protein product: CASSLDARLISGANVLTF.